The 3 T cell receptor beta chains listed next were all sequenced from one sample in a study of blood T cell repertoires in COVID-19. The assay was immunoSEQ multiplex PCR, and TCRdb's table has in-frame clones only and misses some. Of some 300,000 clones listed, nearly 90% are singletons. The specimen was peripheral blood. Receptors originate from a woman in her forties with COVID-19, enrolled during active disease.

The rearrangement joins TRBV19 to TRBJ2-1; D remains ambiguous. Germline V lookup: CDR1 LNHDA, CDR2 SQIVND (reference sequence). The V end was cut by 7 bases, the J end by 4 bases, with 8 bases between. This CDR3 spans 12 amino acids. CDR3 sequence (DNA): TGTGCCAGTAACAACCTTTACAATGAGCAGTTCTTC. Translation: CASNNLYNEQFF.

The chain links TRBV30 to TRBJ2-2; a possible D gene is TRBD1 (6 bases). Trimming pared 3 bases from V and 6 bases from J, leaving 14 bases between. The CDR3 extends over 14 amino acids. Germline CDR1 is GTSNPN and CDR2 is SVGIG (reference sequence). The CDR3 sequence: CAWRRYREAGELFF. The CDR3 DNA is TGTGCCTGGAGAAGATACAGGGAAGCCGGGGAGCTGTTTTTT.

The genes are TRBV28 and TRBJ1-5; TRBD1 matches 8 bases. Germline assignment: CDR1 MDHEN and CDR2 SYDVKM. The length of the CDR3 is 15 residues. The V segment lost 2 bases and the J segment 5 bases; nucleotides outside the gene matches: 5. In DNA form, the CDR3 reads TGTGCCAGCAGTTTAGGCAGGGGGCTCCATCAGCCCCAGCATTTT. It is translated as CASSLGRGLHQPQHF.